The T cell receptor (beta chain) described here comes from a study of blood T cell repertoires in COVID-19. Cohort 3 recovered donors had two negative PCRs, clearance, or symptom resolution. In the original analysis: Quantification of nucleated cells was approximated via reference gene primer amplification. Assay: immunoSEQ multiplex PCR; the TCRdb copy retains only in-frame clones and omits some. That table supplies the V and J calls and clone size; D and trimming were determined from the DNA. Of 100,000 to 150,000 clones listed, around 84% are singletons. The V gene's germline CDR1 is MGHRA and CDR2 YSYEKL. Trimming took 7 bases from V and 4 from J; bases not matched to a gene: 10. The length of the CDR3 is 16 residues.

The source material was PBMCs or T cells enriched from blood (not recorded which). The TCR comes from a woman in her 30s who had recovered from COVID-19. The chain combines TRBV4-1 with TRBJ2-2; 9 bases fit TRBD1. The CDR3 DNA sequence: TGCGCCAGCAACGCCCGGACAGGGGCAGTCACCGGGGAGCTGTTTTTT. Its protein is CASNARTGAVTGELFF.